A selection of T cell receptor beta chains follows, all from one sample in a study of T cell changes during pregnancy in multiple sclerosis. Profiling relied on immunoSEQ multiplex PCR, and the TCRdb table lists in-frame clones only, not all of them. The sample shows over 35,000 clones, 90% of them seen only once. The input for sequencing was CD4+ T cells from peripheral blood mononuclear cells, taken in the first trimester of pregnancy. Receptor source: a female donor in good health, enrolled as a control in a pregnancy study. The CDR3 runs from the conserved cysteine through the conserved F or W. Fields, in order: V gene, CDR3 protein.

TRBV2,CASRDYGTGKNYGYTF
TRBV18,CASSPTTGGPNQPQHF
TRBV30,CALDRVGGNTEAFF
TRBV11-2,CASGPQETQYF
TRBV4-3,CASSPVGGQGADTQYF
TRBV29-1,CSVERLGGTDTQYF
TRBV4-3,CASSQDSGTGGFLDVLTF
TRBV7-9,CASSIQTSGSYEQYF
TRBV7-9,CASSLGTDSGNTIYF
TRBV9,CASSGRGQGTHEQFF
TRBV6-6,CASSYSGQWTNF
TRBV14,CASSPDRAYGYTF
TRBV6-6,CASSPSGVGQRAEAFF
TRBV7-9,CASSLGAGGLSSYNEQFF
TRBV7-8,CASSPIPGGNSGNTIYF
TRBV5-4,CASSLGRLESHNEQFF
TRBV7-3,CASSLPVDTGELFF
TRBV2,CASSADRGIAKNIQYF
TRBV29-1,CSVEGGGQLFF
TRBV5-6,CASSRYLGTANTIYF
TRBV7-2,CASSLDIGGGRRDTQYF
TRBV4-2,CASTPTGGRFNTGELFF
TRBV7-3,CASGTSSTDTQYF
TRBV29-1,CSVESEQVEAFF
TRBV7-8,CASSFDRGNTEAFF
TRBV2,CASSERTGRNEQFF
TRBV27,CASSLSEPGRRRKGNSPLHF
TRBV6-5,CASRGTPSFYEQYF
TRBV6-5,CASTPRASGNTIYF
TRBV7-2,CASTRTGGANVLTF
TRBV7-3,CASSLQTGGNTEAFF
TRBV6-1,CASTERGPPYEQYF
TRBV29-1,CSGQGQGEQYF
TRBV7-8,CASSLLTGQGEAFF
TRBV6-6,CAIQNSNQPQHF
TRBV7-9,CALGSAGLGYEQFF
TRBV19,CASRGRESRSYNEQFF
TRBV4-1,CASSQALGESGANVLTF
TRBV10-3,CAISESDRALTF
TRBV6-6,CASSTRLAGFRYEQFF
TRBV7-2,CASSLGGFGEYEQYF
TRBV2,CASRDRSYGYTF
TRBV5-1,CASSWGGGDGYTF